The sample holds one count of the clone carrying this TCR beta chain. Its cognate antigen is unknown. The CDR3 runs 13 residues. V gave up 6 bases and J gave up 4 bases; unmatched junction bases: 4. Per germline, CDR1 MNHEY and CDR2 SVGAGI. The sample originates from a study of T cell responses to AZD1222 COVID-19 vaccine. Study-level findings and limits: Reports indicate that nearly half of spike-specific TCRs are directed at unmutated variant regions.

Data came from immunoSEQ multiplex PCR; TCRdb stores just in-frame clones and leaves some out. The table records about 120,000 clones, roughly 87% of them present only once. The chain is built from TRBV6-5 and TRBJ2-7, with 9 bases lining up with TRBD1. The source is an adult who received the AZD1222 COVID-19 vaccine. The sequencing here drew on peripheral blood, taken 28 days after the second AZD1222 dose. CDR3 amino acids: CASSGTGPYEQYF. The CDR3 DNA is TGTGCCAGCAGCGGGACAGGGCCTTACGAGCAGTACTTC.